These 26 T cell receptor beta chains were sequenced from one sample in a study of blood T cells in healthy people across ages. PCR was performed a second time for roughly 7 to 11 cycles using a sample-barcoded 5' primer and a J-beta primer mix. MiXCR, applied by TCRdb to the 5' RACE reads, yields one record per CDR3 protein. Found here are around 870,000 distinct CDR3 sequences, around 30% of them singletons; the top ten hold roughly 17%. Source material: blood. The receptor set was obtained from a woman at least 80 years old in good health.

This clonotype was seen more than once but under ten times. The J gene is TRBJ2-1, the V gene TRBV20-1; 8 nucleotides line up with TRBD2. V lost 5 bases, J lost 0 bases, and 15 bases stayed unmatched. From germline, CDR1 is DFQATT and CDR2 SNEGSKA (reference sequence). This CDR3 is 18 amino acids long. The CDR3 DNA is TGCAGTGCTCCCGGAAGGTACGGGGGGGCCGACTCCTACAATGAGCAGTTCTTC. This gives the protein CSAPGRYGGADSYNEQFF.

Remarks on this clonotype: This may stem from a read error, because a much larger clone lies one nucleotide away. Without the conserved terminal phenylalanine or tryptophan, this CDR3 likely stems from a read error. The gene calls are TRBV9 and TRBJ2-5, with 7 bases aligning to TRBD1. CDR3 length: 15 residues. Trimming cost V 1 base and J 5 bases; bases outside gene matches: 8. The germline V gene has CDR1 SGDLS and CDR2 YYNGEE. The CDR3 reads CASSVTNRGDETQYC. Written as DNA, the CDR3 is TGTGCCAGCAGCGTAACAAACAGGGGCGACGAGACCCAGTACTGC.

This clonotype was detected once. A much larger clone lies one base from this, so it may be a read error. V gene TRBV7-2 combines with J gene TRBJ1-2, with unresolved D. V shed 6 bases and J shed 5 bases, with 16 bases lying between them. This CDR3 contains 14 residues. Germline-derived CDR1 and CDR2 are SGHTA and FQGNSA. The CDR3 loop reads CASRPAASKYGYTF. CDR3 DNA sequence: TGTGCCAGCAGGCCGGCTGCGAGTAAATATGGCTACACCTTC.

This clonotype was counted between two and nine times. The V gene is TRBV7-9, the J gene TRBJ1-2, with no clear D. The CDR3 consists of 13 residues. Germline CDR1 SEHNR, CDR2 FQNEAQ (reference sequence). Trimming cost V 6 bases and J 1 base, with 9 bases left between them. The CDR3 loop reads CASSTSVNYGYTF. The CDR3 region has the DNA TGTGCCAGCAGTACGTCTGTTAACTATGGCTACACCTTC.

A remark on this clonotype: One base away lies a much larger clone, so this may be a sequencing read error. The chain links TRBV4-3 to TRBJ2-6; D remains ambiguous. Trimming took 4 bases from V and 2 from J, leaving 12 bases between them. CDR1 is LGHNA and CDR2 is YSLEER in the germline V gene. CDR3 length equals 16 residues. The DNA for the CDR3 is TGCGCCAGCAGCCCAATCCAGGATACTGGGGCCAACGTCCTGACTTTC. It codes for CASSPIQDTGANVLTF.

This clonotype was counted at least ten times. The V call is TRBV6-1, the J call TRBJ2-1; a weak D match, TRBD1 (5 bases). The V gene's germline CDR1 is MNHNS and CDR2 SASEGT. V gave up 6 bases and J gave up 5 bases, with 20 bases separating them. The CDR3 contains 16 residues. For the CDR3, the DNA is TGTGCCAGCAGACGAAAACAGGCCTCGTTAAACAATGAGCAGTTCTTC. Its protein product is CASRRKQASLNNEQFF.

This clonotype has a count of ten or more. V is TRBV5-6 and J is TRBJ1-2, with D hard to call. Deletions cut 4 bases from V and 4 bases from J, with 14 bases between. The CDR3 length is 14 residues. The germline gives CDR1 SGHDT, CDR2 YYEEEE. The CDR3 nucleotides are TGTGCCAGCAGCCCGGCGGGGTATGGCTATGGCTACACCTTC. It codes for CASSPAGYGYGYTF.

This clonotype was recorded at least ten times. The chain's CDR3 is CAISDPTGDFSGYTF. The CDR3 DNA follows: TGTGCCATCAGTGACCCTACCGGAGATTTTAGTGGCTACACCTTC. J is TRBJ1-2 and V is TRBV10-3; D gene uncertain. The CDR3 loop spans 15 amino acids. V shed 3 bases and J shed 7 bases, with 18 bases lying between them. Germline values: CDR1 ENHRY, CDR2 SYGVKD.

This clonotype has more than one count but fewer than ten. The CDR3 protein is CSARSARATYEQYF. In nucleotides, the CDR3 is TGCAGTGCTAGATCAGCCAGGGCGACCTACGAGCAGTACTTC. The J gene is TRBJ2-7, the V gene TRBV20-1; TRBD1 might be the D (5 bases). This CDR3 region has 14 residues. Germline CDR1 is DFQATT and CDR2 is SNEGSKA (reference sequence). Trimming shortened V by 2 bases and J by 2 bases, and 13 bases separated the two germline ends.

The chain uses TRBV20-1 and TRBJ2-3; no definite D call. The CDR3 covers 14 residues. CDR1 is DFQATT and CDR2 is SNEGSKA in the germline V gene (reference sequence). V was shortened by 6 bases and J by 1 base, with 14 bases between the two germline ends. The CDR3 loop reads CSAHTRSGTDTQYF. The CDR3 DNA follows: TGCAGTGCCCACACCCGTTCGGGCACAGATACGCAGTATTTT.

As concerns this clonotype: A read error is possible here, since a much larger clone lies one base away. The V gene is TRBV12-3 or TRBV12-4, the J gene TRBJ2-5; 13 nucleotides line up with TRBD2. The CDR3 extends over 16 amino acids. V shed 4 bases and J 9 bases; nucleotides not matched to a gene: 11. CDR3 DNA sequence: TGTGCCAGCAGTTGGAGACTAGCGGGGGGTCAGGAGCCCCAGTACTTC. Translating it yields CASSWRLAGGQEPQYF.

This clonotype was counted a few times. This could be a read error, since a much larger clone is one nucleotide away. V is TRBV6-2 or TRBV6-3 and J is TRBJ2-5; D uncertain. The CDR3 runs to 13 residues. Germline CDR1 reads MNHEY; CDR2 reads SVGEGT. Here the CDR3 reads CASSYLEQETLYF. In DNA form, the CDR3 reads TGTGCCAGCAGTTACCTCGAACAAGAGACCCTGTACTTC.

This clonotype was seen a few times. V and J are TRBV28 and TRBJ1-1; D ambiguous. Trimming cost V 2 bases and J 3 bases, with 4 bases left between them. The germline V gene has CDR1 MDHEN and CDR2 SYDVKM. The CDR3 is 12 residues long. DNA of the CDR3: TGTGCCAGCAGTTTAGAATACACTGAAGCTTTCTTT. This translates into CASSLEYTEAFF.

Comment on this clonotype: Since no conserved phenylalanine or tryptophan closes the CDR3, a read error is the likely cause. This chain connects TRBV12-3 or TRBV12-4 to TRBJ2-3; 7 nucleotides agree with TRBD2. The CDR3 runs 16 residues. The CDR3 region is CASSFLSGIRTDMQYS. The CDR3 DNA sequence: TGTGCCAGCAGTTTCCTCAGCGGGATTCGCACAGATATGCAGTATTCT.

The table lists this clonotype with many counts. V is TRBV12-3 or TRBV12-4 and J is TRBJ1-1; 7 bases match TRBD1. There are 14 residues in the CDR3. V lost 5 bases to trimming and J lost 7 bases; unmatched junction nucleotides: 10. The CDR3 DNA follows: TGTGCCAGCAGTAGGGGACAGCCATTTTTTGAAGCTTTCTTT. Amino acids: CASSRGQPFFEAFF.

V gene TRBV7-2 combines with J gene TRBJ2-5; D uncertain. V gave up 1 base and J gave up 11 bases, with 11 bases separating them. In germline, CDR1 is SGHTA, CDR2 FQGNSA. The CDR3 is 12 residues long. CDR3 sequence reads: CASSLVSGKQYF. In DNA form, the CDR3 reads TGTGCCAGCAGCTTAGTCTCCGGTAAGCAGTACTTC.

The rearrangement uses TRBV12-3 or TRBV12-4 and TRBJ2-3; no reliable D call. The CDR3 runs to 15 residues. Trimming shortened V by 4 bases and J by 1 base, and 12 bases separated the two germline ends. CDR3: CASSSPPVGTDTQYF. CDR3 coding DNA: TGTGCCAGCAGTTCCCCCCCAGTGGGCACAGATACGCAGTATTTT.

Of note for this clonotype: Just one base apart from a much larger clone, this may be a read error. This rearrangement joins TRBV12-3 or TRBV12-4 to TRBJ2-7; 12 positions match TRBD2. Judging by the DNA end, TRBJ2-5 fits better; the J call may be wrong. The CDR3 totals 15 residues. In DNA form, the CDR3 reads TGTGCCGGCAGTTCATCTAGCGGGGGGGGGGAGACCCAGTACTTC. Translated: CAGSSSSGGGETQYF.

This clonotype turned up a few times. A read error may be the cause here, since a much bigger clone is one base away. The chain joins TRBV7-2 to TRBJ2-1; D could derive from TRBD1 or TRBD2 (5 bases each). The DNA matches TRBJ2-7 better at its end, which makes the J call doubtful. The germline V gene encodes CDR1 SGHTA and CDR2 FQGNSA. The CDR3 consists of 13 residues. CDR3 bases: TGTGCCAGCAGCGAATGGGGGTCCAATGAGCAGTACTTC. This encodes CASSEWGSNEQYF.

CDR3 bases: TGTGCCAGCAGCCGGGACGGCTTCTCTGGGGCCAACGTCCTGACTTTC. It yields the protein CASSRDGFSGANVLTF. V is TRBV7-3 and J is TRBJ2-6, with D perhaps being TRBD1 or TRBD2 (5 bases each). Trimming cost V 5 bases and J 0 bases, with 11 bases left between them. The CDR3 loop spans 16 amino acids. Germline assignment: CDR1 SGHTA and CDR2 FQGTGA.

This clonotype has a handful of counts. The chain carries TRBV5-1 and TRBJ2-2, with 9 nucleotides matching TRBD1. This CDR3 region has 16 residues. Germline CDR1 is SGHRS and CDR2 is YFSETQ. The ends lost 5 bases at V and 7 bases at J; junction bases unmatched: 12. The CDR3 protein is CASRHLQGASDGELFF. CDR3 nucleotide sequence: TGCGCCAGCAGACATCTACAGGGGGCGTCGGACGGGGAGCTGTTTTTT.

V gene TRBV5-1 combines with J gene TRBJ2-2, with D maybe TRBD1 (6 bases). This CDR3 comprises 15 residues. CDR1 and CDR2 from the germline V gene are SGHRS and YFSETQ. V was clipped by 0 bases and J by 6 bases, with 12 bases between them. CDR3 sequence (DNA): TGCGCCAGCAGCTTGGAAACAGGGTCCCCCGGGGAGCTGTTTTTT. Residues: CASSLETGSPGELFF.

This clonotype has more than one count but fewer than ten. V gene TRBV5-1 combines with J gene TRBJ1-6, with 8 bases lining up with TRBD1. CDR3 length: 14 residues. CDR1 is SGHRS, CDR2 YFSETQ, per germline. V lost 3 bases, J lost 9 bases, and 5 bases stayed unmatched. DNA of the CDR3: TGCGCCAGCAGCTCGGGACAGGTGGTTTCACCCCTCCACTTT. It encodes CASSSGQVVSPLHF. Drawing the rest from reference TRBV5-1 and TRBJ1-6, the complete variable domain is KAGVTQTPRYLIKTRGQQVTLSCSPISGHRSVSWYQQTPGQGLQFLFEYFSETQRNKGNFPGRFSGRQFSNSRSEMNVSTLELGDSALYLCASSSGQVVSPLHFGNGTRLTVT.

In its sample, this clonotype was seen many times. The CDR3 DNA reads TGTGCCAGCAGCCCGGGGTCGGATACAGATACGCAGTATTTT. It specifies CASSPGSDTDTQYF. This chain connects TRBV7-2 to TRBJ2-3; D is perhaps TRBD2 (5 bases). Trimming removed 5 bases from V and 3 bases from J, with 12 bases in between. The CDR3 sequence is 14 residues long. Per germline, CDR1 SGHTA and CDR2 FQGNSA.

This clonotype was seen many times. The V gene is TRBV30, the J gene TRBJ2-3; no clear D. Germline loops: CDR1 GTSNPN, CDR2 SVGIG (reference sequence). The CDR3 is 13 residues long. Trimming stripped 0 bases from V and 1 base from J, with 5 bases between. For the CDR3, the DNA is TGTGCCTGGAGTGTATCGGGCACAGATACGCAGTATTTT. It is translated as CAWSVSGTDTQYF.

With respect to this clonotype: This may be a read error: a much more frequent sequence differs by one nucleotide. In DNA, the CDR3 is TGTGCCAGCAGCCGAGACCCAGGAGATACGCAGTATTTT. Protein sequence: CASSRDPGDTQYF. This rearrangement joins TRBV6-4 to TRBJ2-3; D gene ambiguous. Germline V gives CDR1 MRHNA, CDR2 SNTAGT. This CDR3 has 13 amino acids. Trimming took off 6 bases at V and 5 bases at J, with 12 bases between the two ends.